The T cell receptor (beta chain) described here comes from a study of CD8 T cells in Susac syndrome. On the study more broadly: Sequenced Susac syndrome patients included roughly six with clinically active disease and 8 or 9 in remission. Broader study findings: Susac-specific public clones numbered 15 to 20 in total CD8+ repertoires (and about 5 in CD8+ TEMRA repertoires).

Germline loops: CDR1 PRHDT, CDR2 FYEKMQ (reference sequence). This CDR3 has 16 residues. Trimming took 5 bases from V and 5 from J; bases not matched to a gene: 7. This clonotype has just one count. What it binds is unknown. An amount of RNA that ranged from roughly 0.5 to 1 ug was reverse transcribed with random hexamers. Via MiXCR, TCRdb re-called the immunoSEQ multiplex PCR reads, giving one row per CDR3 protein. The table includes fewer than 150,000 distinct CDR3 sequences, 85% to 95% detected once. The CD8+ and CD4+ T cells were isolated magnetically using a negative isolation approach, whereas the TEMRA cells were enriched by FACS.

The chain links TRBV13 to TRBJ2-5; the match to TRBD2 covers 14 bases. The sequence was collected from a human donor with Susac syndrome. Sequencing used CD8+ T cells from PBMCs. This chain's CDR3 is CASSLGTSGSLETQYF. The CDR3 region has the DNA TGTGCCAGCAGCCTCGGGACTAGCGGGAGTTTGGAGACCCAGTACTTC.